Following are 27 T cell receptor beta chains from one sample sequenced in a study of cytomegalovirus exposure and HLA in healthy donors. It was with 60 Vbeta and 13 Jbeta primers that the PCR ran. The repertoire was sequenced with immunoSEQ multiplex PCR; TCRdb's copy has only in-frame clones and lacks some. The sample contains roughly 150,000 clones, 80% of which appear only once. What was sequenced was PBMCs. These receptors all come from a middle-aged woman in good health and CMV-seronegative.

This chain uses TRBV10-3 with TRBJ1-2, with D perhaps matching TRBD1 (6 bases). Trimming stripped 7 bases from V and 2 bases from J, with 14 bases between. The CDR3 is 14 amino acids. The germline V gene encodes CDR1 ENHRY and CDR2 SYGVKD. In nucleotides, the CDR3 is TGTGCCATCAACACGGGACACATAAACTATGGCTACACCTTC. Protein: CAINTGHINYGYTF.

The rearrangement joins TRBV7-2 to TRBJ2-1; possible D gene TRBD1, 5 bases. CDR3 length equals 14 residues. Trimming shortened V by 2 bases and J by 4 bases, and 9 bases separated the two germline ends. Germline CDR1 reads SGHTA; CDR2 reads FQGNSA. The CDR3: CASSLTRDYNEQFF. For the CDR3, the DNA is TGTGCCAGCAGCTTAACCAGGGATTACAATGAGCAGTTCTTC. The variable domain in full, with the rest retrieved from reference TRBV7-2 and TRBJ2-1, is GAGVSQSPSNKVTEKGKDVELRCDPISGHTALYWYRQSLGQGLEFLIYFQGNSAPDKSGLPSDRFSAERTGGSVSTLTIQRTQQEDSAVYLCASSLTRDYNEQFFGPGTRLTVL.

V is TRBV10-2 and J is TRBJ1-1, with a possible D match to TRBD1 (6 bases). Trimming cost V 9 bases and J 0 bases, with 17 bases left between them. This CDR3 is 15 amino acids long. Germline V gives CDR1 WSHSY, CDR2 SAAADI. The CDR3 region has the DNA TGCGCCAGTCGGATTAACAGGGTCGTGAACACTGAAGCTTTCTTT. It specifies CASRINRVVNTEAFF.

The chain recombines TRBV5-4 with TRBJ1-1; D gene uncertain. The CDR3 consists of 15 residues. Germline V gene sequence: CDR1 SGHNT, CDR2 YYREEE (reference sequence). V was pared by 4 bases and J by 1 base, with 14 bases between. This CDR3 is CASSPGGQTNTEAFF. Written as DNA, the CDR3 is TGTGCCAGCAGCCCCGGAGGGCAGACGAACACTGAAGCTTTCTTT.

The J gene is TRBJ2-5, the V gene TRBV27, with a tentative D call TRBD1 (6 bases). Looked up from germline, CDR1 is MNHEY and CDR2 is SMNVEV (reference sequence). This CDR3 is built from 13 residues. V was pared by 5 bases and J by 5 bases, with 12 bases between. The CDR3 loop reads CASSRQGWETQYF. CDR3 in DNA: TGTGCCAGCAGTCGTCAGGGGTGGGAGACCCAGTACTTC.

As for this clone: Other DNA sequences in this specimen translate into the identical CDR3. The gene calls are TRBV9 and TRBJ2-2; 8 positions agree with TRBD1. The CDR3 length is 15 residues. The germline CDR1 and CDR2 sequences are SGDLS and YYNGEE. The V and J ends lost 0 bases and 3 bases, in that order; junction bases with no gene match: 1. The DNA for the CDR3 is TGTGCCAGCAGCGTAGCAGGGGGCGACACCGGGGAGCTGTTTTTT. Protein sequence: CASSVAGGDTGELFF.

This clone was detected a few times. The chain couples TRBV4-2 to TRBJ2-7; a possible D gene is TRBD1 (5 bases). V dropped 0 bases and J dropped 2 bases, with 14 bases sitting between them. The germline V gene has CDR1 LGHNA and CDR2 YNFKEQ. This CDR3 is 16 amino acids long. CDR3 sequence (DNA): TGTGCCAGCAGCCAAGAGGTCGCAGGGTCCGCCTACGAGCAGTACTTC. It specifies CASSQEVAGSAYEQYF.

The chain recombines TRBV2 with TRBJ2-1, with a weak D call TRBD1 (6 bases). CDR3 length: 13 residues. The V and J ends lost 4 bases and 9 bases respectively, with 13 bases between them. Per the germline V gene, CDR1 is SNHLY and CDR2 is FYNNEI. The CDR3, as DNA: TGTGCCAGCAGTGTGAGCAGGGGCGGTGAGCAGTTCTTC. Encoded protein: CASSVSRGGEQFF.

The V call is TRBV4-1, the J call TRBJ2-1; 8 nucleotides match TRBD2. Germline CDR1 MGHRA, CDR2 YSYEKL. Trimming cost V 0 bases and J 7 bases; bases outside gene matches: 14. This CDR3 is built from 18 residues. The CDR3 coding sequence is TGCGCCAGCAGCCAAGATCGAGGGGCAGCGGGAGATGTAAATGAGCAGTTCTTC. It yields the protein CASSQDRGAAGDVNEQFF.

This clone showed up just a few times. The J gene is TRBJ2-2, the V gene TRBV19, with 9 bases identical to TRBD1. Per the germline V gene, CDR1 is LNHDA and CDR2 is SQIVND (reference sequence). J gave up 6 bases and V 9 bases, and 8 bases lay outside the gene matches. This CDR3 is 14 amino acids long. CDR3 DNA sequence: TGTGCCAGCGGGGACAGGGTCGAGGCCGGGGAGCTGTTTTTT. Amino acids: CASGDRVEAGELFF.

This chain joins TRBV14 and TRBJ2-6; a weak D match, TRBD2 (5 bases). The germline V and J ends were trimmed by 7 bases and 0 bases, with 10 bases remaining between them. The CDR3 has 15 amino acids. The germline V gene has CDR1 SGHDN and CDR2 FVKESK. The CDR3 bases are TGTGCCAGCACCACGGGGTCCTCTGGGGCCAACGTCCTGACTTTC. Protein product: CASTTGSSGANVLTF.

This clone has a single count. This rearrangement joins TRBV6-7 to TRBJ2-7; TRBD1 agrees at 10 bases. TRBV6-7 is flagged as an ORF with uncertain function. V was clipped by 2 bases and J by 0 bases; unmatched bases: 13. The length of the CDR3 is 19 residues. This chain's CDR3 is CASSYTTGGIPRISYEQYF. CDR3 in DNA: TGTGCCAGCAGTTACACGACAGGGGGCATCCCTCGAATCTCCTACGAGCAGTACTTC.

This chain uses TRBV27 with TRBJ1-4, with 10 bases lining up with TRBD1. CDR1 and CDR2 from the germline V gene are MNHEY and SMNVEV (reference sequence). Trimming took 4 bases from V and 7 from J; bases not matched to a gene: 3. This CDR3 has 14 residues. CDR3 loop: CASSWGTGAEKLFF. In DNA, the CDR3 is TGTGCCAGCAGTTGGGGGACAGGGGCTGAAAAACTGTTTTTT.

CDR3 DNA sequence: TGTGCCAGCAGTGAGGGCTCGAACACCGGGGAGCTGTTTTTT. Translated: CASSEGSNTGELFF. The chain carries TRBV6-6 and TRBJ2-2; tentatively, D is TRBD2 (5 bases). The CDR3 has 14 residues. V gave up 5 bases and J gave up 0 bases, with 7 bases separating them. Germline assignment: CDR1 MNHNY and CDR2 SVGAGI (reference sequence).

This clone has only a few counts. The rearrangement joins TRBV18 to TRBJ1-4; D possibly corresponds to TRBD1 (5 bases). Trimming took 3 bases from V and 4 from J, leaving 9 bases between them. This CDR3 is 14 amino acids long. In germline, CDR1 is KGHSH, CDR2 LQKENI. The CDR3 sequence is CASSPDRNNEKLFF. In DNA form, the CDR3 reads TGTGCCAGCTCACCCGACAGAAATAATGAAAAACTGTTTTTT.

This clone showed up just once. The CDR3 nucleotides are TGTGCCAGCATCGGGACAGGGGTCTACGAGCAGTACTTC. Its translation is CASIGTGVYEQYF. This chain connects TRBV2 to TRBJ2-7; 10 bases agree with TRBD1. The V gene end was trimmed by 7 bases and the J gene end by 3 bases; junction bases not matched to a gene: 3. Looked up from germline, CDR1 is SNHLY and CDR2 is FYNNEI. This CDR3 is 13 amino acids long.

This sequence joins TRBV15 and TRBJ2-7; D is ambiguous. CDR1 is LNHNV and CDR2 is YYDKDF in the germline V gene (reference sequence). V was clipped by 0 bases and J by 3 bases, with 6 bases between them. CDR3 length: 13 amino acids. CDR3 region: CATSRDQHYEQYF. CDR3 bases: TGTGCCACCAGCAGAGATCAACACTACGAGCAGTACTTC.

V and J are TRBV28 and TRBJ1-2; D is perhaps TRBD1 (5 bases). Deletions cut 8 bases from V and 3 bases from J, with 10 bases between. The CDR3 runs 12 residues. CDR1 is MDHEN, CDR2 SYDVKM, per germline. The CDR3 DNA is TGTGCCAGCGTTCAGGGTGACTATGGCTACACCTTC. It encodes CASVQGDYGYTF.

The V and J genes are TRBV7-6 and TRBJ2-5; D is ambiguous. The V end lost 5 bases, the J end lost 7 bases, and 8 bases lay between the germline ends. CDR1 is SGHVS and CDR2 is FNYEAQ in the germline V gene. This CDR3 is built from 11 residues. The DNA of the CDR3 is TGTGCCAGCAGCAACTCAGGGACCCAGTACTTC. Translation gives CASSNSGTQYF. Based on the CDR3 plus reference TRBV7-6 and TRBJ2-5, the full variable domain is GAGVSQSPRYKVTKRGQDVALRCDPISGHVSLYWYRQALGQGPEFLTYFNYEAQQDKSGLPNDRFSAERPEGSISTLTIQRTEQRDSAMYRCASSNSGTQYFGPGTRLLVL.

A single count supports this clone. V is TRBV7-9 and J is TRBJ2-1; a possible D gene is TRBD2 (5 bases). The CDR3 runs to 13 residues. Germline CDR1 SEHNR, CDR2 FQNEAQ (reference sequence). Between the trimmed V and J ends, which lost 2 bases and 6 bases, there was a span of 8 bases. Written as DNA, the CDR3 is TGTGCCAGCAGCTTACGGGAAACCAATGAGCAGTTCTTC. Protein sequence: CASSLRETNEQFF.

The V gene is TRBV6-4, the J gene TRBJ2-2, with 7 bases identical to TRBD2. With 3 bases clipped from V and 4 bases from J, the junction kept 8 bases outside the gene matches. The germline V gene has CDR1 MRHNA and CDR2 SNTAGT. The CDR3 has 16 residues. CDR3 in amino acids: CASSDQGGRATGELFF. In nucleotides, the CDR3 is TGTGCCAGCAGTGATCAGGGCGGGAGAGCCACCGGGGAGCTGTTTTTT.

The chain recombines TRBV18 with TRBJ2-7, with 7 nucleotides matching TRBD1. V dropped 2 bases and J dropped 3; count of bases not matched to a gene: 7. The germline gives CDR1 KGHSH, CDR2 LQKENI. The CDR3 sequence is 15 residues long. The CDR3 DNA reads as TGTGCCAGCTCACCAAGGGACAGACGGCTCTACGAGCAGTACTTC. It is translated as CASSPRDRRLYEQYF.

This chain joins TRBV21-1 and TRBJ2-4; the table calls TRBD1, which could not be checked here. TRBV21-1 is a listed pseudogene. This CDR3 contains 14 residues. DNA for the CDR3: TGTGCCAGCAGCAAGGACAGGGTGAAAAACATTCAGTACTTC. This codes for CASSKDRVKNIQYF.

The rearrangement links TRBV5-5 to TRBJ2-5, with D tentatively TRBD1 (6 bases). The germline V and J ends were trimmed by 1 base and 5 bases, with 15 bases remaining between them. This CDR3 contains 15 residues. Per the germline V gene, CDR1 is SGHKS and CDR2 is YYEKEE (reference sequence). This CDR3 reads CASSLQGPRHETQYF. CDR3 in DNA: TGTGCCAGCAGCTTGCAGGGGCCGCGCCATGAGACCCAGTACTTC.

The V call is TRBV28, the J call TRBJ1-2, with D maybe TRBD1 (5 bases). This CDR3 contains 16 residues. In germline, CDR1 is MDHEN, CDR2 SYDVKM. Trimming stripped 3 bases from V and 4 bases from J, with 18 bases between. The CDR3 DNA reads as TGTGCCAGCAGTTTTGGGTCAGGCGTAAGGGGCTATGGCTACACCTTC. As protein: CASSFGSGVRGYGYTF.

The chain uses TRBV27 and TRBJ1-1; D possibly corresponds to TRBD1 (5 bases). CDR3 length equals 15 residues. CDR1 is MNHEY, CDR2 SMNVEV, per germline (reference sequence). The V and J ends lost 3 bases and 6 bases respectively, with 17 bases between them. As DNA, the CDR3 is TGTGCCAGCAGTTTTAGGGGAGGGTATGGGTCTGAAGCTTTCTTT. Its protein product is CASSFRGGYGSEAFF.

The V call is TRBV11-2, the J call TRBJ1-5; 7 bases match TRBD1. CDR1 is SGHAT and CDR2 is FQNNGV in the germline V gene. The V segment lost 4 bases and the J segment 2 bases; nucleotides outside the gene matches: 8. This CDR3 comprises 16 residues. The CDR3 DNA follows: TGTGCCAGCAGCTCAGGGGGGCAGGATGGCAATCAGCCCCAGCATTTT. This translates into CASSSGGQDGNQPQHF.